These T cell receptor beta chains were read from a single sample in a study of CD8+CD57+ T cells in acquired aplastic anemia. TCRdb reprocessed the reads with MiXCR, giving one entry per CDR3 protein. The repertoire has around 220,000 distinct CDR3 sequences, roughly 50% of them found once; the top ten carry just under 20%. The sample was sorted CD4+, CD8+, or CD8+CD57+ T cells (not recorded which) from PBMCs. These receptors came from a human donor with aplastic anemia. Each CDR3 is given without its conserved first and last residue. Size is stated for part of the rows, as once, few or many counts, or as a class when the clone is expanded.

-	TRBJ1-2	TRBV2	ARDRVRGCT
-	TRBJ2-5	TRBV7-9	ASSLGGLRETQY
-	TRBJ2-7	TRBV7-2	ASSQRVLLEQY
-	TRBJ2-3	TRBV20-1	SAREGGADEQY
many	TRBJ2-7	TRBV5-1	ASSLEAGATYEQY
-	TRBJ2-3	TRBV7-2	ASSFKKDTQY
few	TRBJ2-7	TRBV24-1	ATSAPGTGGVEQY
-	TRBJ2-7	TRBV5-1	ASSLDWNYEQY
-	TRBJ1-6	TRBV28	ASSFVDRDNSPLH
-	TRBJ2-2	TRBV9	ASSASSGANTGELF
many	TRBJ2-1	TRBV20-1	SARDGDYEYNEQF
many	TRBJ2-7	TRBV7-8	ASSGQSSYEQY
-	TRBJ2-5	TRBV7-2	ASSLVGGVTRETQY
-	TRBJ1-6	TRBV7-9	ASRRPGGGGSSPLH
many	TRBJ1-5	TRBV2	ASTVGVRQPQH
-	TRBJ1-2	TRBV15	ATSRQGEANYGYT
-	TRBJ2-1	TRBV10-3	AISVASSALYNEQF
-	TRBJ1-3	TRBV25-1	ASSDPQGAENTIY
many	TRBJ2-7	TRBV20-1	SATRQGIFYEQY
-	TRBJ1-1	TRBV15	ATSRRDIEAF
few	TRBJ2-4	TRBV6-1	ASSEFWESKNIQY
-	TRBJ2-5	TRBV2	ASSGQISYNEQFFGPGETQY
few	TRBJ2-3	TRBV2	ASSEGTGMADTQY
many	TRBJ1-5	TRBV20-1	SARSDNSNQPQH
many	TRBJ2-3	TRBV12-3/TRBV12-4	ASSPSGGTDTQY
many	TRBJ1-1	TRBV19	ASSVGQGDTEAF
-	TRBJ1-4	TRBV20-1	SASRATGDNEKLF
-	TRBJ2-1	TRBV6-1	ASSSNEQF
many	TRBJ1-5	TRBV2	ASSEPFQGQWVNQPQH
many	TRBJ2-5	TRBV20-1	SARGLVETQY
-	TRBJ2-6	TRBV6-2/TRBV6-3	ASSSGLSGANVLT